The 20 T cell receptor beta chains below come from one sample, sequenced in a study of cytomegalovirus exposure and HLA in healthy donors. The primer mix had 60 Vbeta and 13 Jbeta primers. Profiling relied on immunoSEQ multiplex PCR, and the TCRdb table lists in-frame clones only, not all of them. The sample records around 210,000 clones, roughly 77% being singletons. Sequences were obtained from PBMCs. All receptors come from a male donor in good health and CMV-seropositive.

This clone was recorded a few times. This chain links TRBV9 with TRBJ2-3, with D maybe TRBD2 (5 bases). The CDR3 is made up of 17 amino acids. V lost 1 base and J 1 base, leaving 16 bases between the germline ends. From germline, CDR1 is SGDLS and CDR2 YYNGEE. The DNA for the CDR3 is TGTGCCAGCAGCGTAATAGGGAGCCGGGTTGGCACAGATACGCAGTATTTT. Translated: CASSVIGSRVGTDTQYF.

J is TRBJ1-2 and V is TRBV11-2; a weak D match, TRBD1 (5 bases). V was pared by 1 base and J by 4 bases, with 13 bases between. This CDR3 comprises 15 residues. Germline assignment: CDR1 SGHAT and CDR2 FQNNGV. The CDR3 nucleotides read TGTGCCAGCAGCTTAGGGACCAGGGAACTCTATGGCTACACCTTC. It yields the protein CASSLGTRELYGYTF.

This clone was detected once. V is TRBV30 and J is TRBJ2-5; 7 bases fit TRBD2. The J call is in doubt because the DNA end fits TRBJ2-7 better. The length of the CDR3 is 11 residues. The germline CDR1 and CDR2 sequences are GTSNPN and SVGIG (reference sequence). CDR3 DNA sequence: TGTGCCACCGGGAGGTCGACCGAGCAGTACTTC. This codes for CATGRSTEQYF.

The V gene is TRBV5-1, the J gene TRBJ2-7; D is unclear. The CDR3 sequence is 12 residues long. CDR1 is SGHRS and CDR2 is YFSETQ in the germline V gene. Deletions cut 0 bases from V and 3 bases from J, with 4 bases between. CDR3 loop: CASSLVGYEQYF. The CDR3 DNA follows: TGCGCCAGCAGCTTGGTCGGCTACGAGCAGTACTTC.

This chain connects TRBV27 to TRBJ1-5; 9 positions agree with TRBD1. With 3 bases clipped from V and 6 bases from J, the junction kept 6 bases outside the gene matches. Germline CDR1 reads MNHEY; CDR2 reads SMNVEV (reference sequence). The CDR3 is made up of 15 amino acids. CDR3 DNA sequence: TGTGCCAGCAGTTTGGGACAGGGAGGTTTTCAGCCCCAGCATTTT. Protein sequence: CASSLGQGGFQPQHF.

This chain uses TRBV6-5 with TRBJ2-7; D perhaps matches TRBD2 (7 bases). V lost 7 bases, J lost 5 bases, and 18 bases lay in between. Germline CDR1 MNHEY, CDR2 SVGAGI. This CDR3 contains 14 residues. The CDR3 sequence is CASKRDTSYHEQYF. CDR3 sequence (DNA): TGTGCCAGCAAGCGGGACACGTCCTACCACGAGCAGTACTTC.

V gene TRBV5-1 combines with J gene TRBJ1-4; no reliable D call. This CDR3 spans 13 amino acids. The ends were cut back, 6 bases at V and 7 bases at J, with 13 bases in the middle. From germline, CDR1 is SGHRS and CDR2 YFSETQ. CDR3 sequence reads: CASNFGIGEKLFF. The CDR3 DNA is TGCGCCAGCAATTTCGGGATCGGTGAAAAACTGTTTTTT.

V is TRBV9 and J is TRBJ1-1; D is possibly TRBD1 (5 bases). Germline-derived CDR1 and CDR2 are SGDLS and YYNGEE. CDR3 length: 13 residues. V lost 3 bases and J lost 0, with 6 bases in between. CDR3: CASSGTLNTEAFF. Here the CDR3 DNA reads TGTGCCAGCAGCGGGACATTGAACACTGAAGCTTTCTTT.

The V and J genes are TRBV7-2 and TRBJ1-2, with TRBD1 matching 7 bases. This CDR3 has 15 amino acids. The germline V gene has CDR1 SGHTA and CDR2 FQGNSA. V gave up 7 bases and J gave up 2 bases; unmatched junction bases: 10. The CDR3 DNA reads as TGTGCCAGCAACAGGGGAGGAGGGACCAACTATGGCTACACCTTC. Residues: CASNRGGGTNYGYTF.

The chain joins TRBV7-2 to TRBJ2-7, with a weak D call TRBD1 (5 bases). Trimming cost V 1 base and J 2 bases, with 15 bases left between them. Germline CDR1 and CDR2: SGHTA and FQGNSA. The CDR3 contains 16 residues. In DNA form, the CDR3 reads TGTGCCAGCAGCTTAGATGTTCAGGGTTGGCCCTACGAGCAGTACTTC. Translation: CASSLDVQGWPYEQYF.

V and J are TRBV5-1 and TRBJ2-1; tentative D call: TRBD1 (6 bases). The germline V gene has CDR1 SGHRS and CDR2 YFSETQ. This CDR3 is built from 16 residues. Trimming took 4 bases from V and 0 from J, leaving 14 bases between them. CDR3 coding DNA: TGCGCCAGCAGCGCAACAGGGCAGAGCTCCTACAATGAGCAGTTCTTC. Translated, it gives CASSATGQSSYNEQFF.

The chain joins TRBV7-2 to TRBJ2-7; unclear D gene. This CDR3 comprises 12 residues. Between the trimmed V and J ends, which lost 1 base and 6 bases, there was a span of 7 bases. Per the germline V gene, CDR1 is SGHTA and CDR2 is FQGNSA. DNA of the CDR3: TGTGCCAGCAGCTTAGTATTGGCCGAGCAGTACTTC. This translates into CASSLVLAEQYF.

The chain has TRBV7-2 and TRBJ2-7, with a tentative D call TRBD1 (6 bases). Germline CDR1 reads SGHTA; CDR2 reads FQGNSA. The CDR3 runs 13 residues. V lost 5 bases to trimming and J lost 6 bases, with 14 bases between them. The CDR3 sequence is CASSAWDTPEQYF. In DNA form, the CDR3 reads TGTGCCAGCAGCGCCTGGGACACTCCCGAGCAGTACTTC.

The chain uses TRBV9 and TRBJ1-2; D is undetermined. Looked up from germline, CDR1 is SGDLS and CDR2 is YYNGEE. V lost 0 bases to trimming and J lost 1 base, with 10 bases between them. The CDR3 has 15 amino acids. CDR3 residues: CASSVVDAGNYGYTF. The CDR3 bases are TGTGCCAGCAGCGTAGTCGACGCGGGTAACTATGGCTACACCTTC. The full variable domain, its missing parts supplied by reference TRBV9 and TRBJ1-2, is DSGVTQTPKHLITATGQRVTLRCSPRSGDLSVYWYQQSLDQGLQFLIQYYNGEERAKGNILERFSAQQFPDLHSELNLSSLELGDSALYFCASSVVDAGNYGYTFGSGTRLTVV.

In nucleotides, the CDR3 is TGTGCCAGCAGCCGACAAGGGGACACCGGGGAGCTGTTTTTT. Protein: CASSRQGDTGELFF. The chain carries TRBV4-2 and TRBJ2-2, with TRBD1 as a possible D gene (5 bases). Germline V lookup: CDR1 LGHNA, CDR2 YNFKEQ. The CDR3 has 14 amino acids. The V and J ends lost 4 bases and 3 bases respectively, with 9 bases between them.

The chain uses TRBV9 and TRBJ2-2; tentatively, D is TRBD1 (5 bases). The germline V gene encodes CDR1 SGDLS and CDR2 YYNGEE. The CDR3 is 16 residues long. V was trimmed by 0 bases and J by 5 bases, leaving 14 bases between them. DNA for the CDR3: TGTGCCAGCAGCGTAGGGTGGGGCAGGCCGACCGGGGAGCTGTTTTTT. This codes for CASSVGWGRPTGELFF.

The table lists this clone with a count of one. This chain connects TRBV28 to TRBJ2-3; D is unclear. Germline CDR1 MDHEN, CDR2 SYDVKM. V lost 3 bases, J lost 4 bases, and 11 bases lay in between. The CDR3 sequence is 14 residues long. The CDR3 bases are TGTGCCAGCAGTTTTGCGTCGGGTGCAGATACGCAGTATTTT. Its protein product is CASSFASGADTQYF. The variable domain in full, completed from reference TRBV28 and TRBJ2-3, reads DVKVTQSSRYLVKRTGEKVFLECVQDMDHENMFWYRQDPGLGLRLIYFSYDVKMKEKGDIPEGYSVSREKKERFSLILESASTNQTSMYLCASSFASGADTQYFGPGTRLTVL.

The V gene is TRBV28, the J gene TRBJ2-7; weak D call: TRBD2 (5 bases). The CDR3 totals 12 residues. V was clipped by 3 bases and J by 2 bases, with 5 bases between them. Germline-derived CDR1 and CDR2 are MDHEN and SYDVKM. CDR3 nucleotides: TGTGCCAGCAGTTTTAGCGCCTACGAGCAGTACTTC. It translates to CASSFSAYEQYF.

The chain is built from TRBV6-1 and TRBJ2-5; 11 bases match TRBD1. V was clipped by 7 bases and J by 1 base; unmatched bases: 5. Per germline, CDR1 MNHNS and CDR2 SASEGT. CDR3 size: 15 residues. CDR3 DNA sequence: TGTGCCAGCATCTGGGACAGGGGGATCCAAGAGACCCAGTACTTC. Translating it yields CASIWDRGIQETQYF.

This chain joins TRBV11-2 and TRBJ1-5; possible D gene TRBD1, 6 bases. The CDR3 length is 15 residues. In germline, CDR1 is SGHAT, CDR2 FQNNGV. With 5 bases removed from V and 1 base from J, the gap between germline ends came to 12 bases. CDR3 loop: CASSPTGLSNQPQHF. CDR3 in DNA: TGTGCCAGCAGCCCAACAGGGCTGAGCAATCAGCCCCAGCATTTT.